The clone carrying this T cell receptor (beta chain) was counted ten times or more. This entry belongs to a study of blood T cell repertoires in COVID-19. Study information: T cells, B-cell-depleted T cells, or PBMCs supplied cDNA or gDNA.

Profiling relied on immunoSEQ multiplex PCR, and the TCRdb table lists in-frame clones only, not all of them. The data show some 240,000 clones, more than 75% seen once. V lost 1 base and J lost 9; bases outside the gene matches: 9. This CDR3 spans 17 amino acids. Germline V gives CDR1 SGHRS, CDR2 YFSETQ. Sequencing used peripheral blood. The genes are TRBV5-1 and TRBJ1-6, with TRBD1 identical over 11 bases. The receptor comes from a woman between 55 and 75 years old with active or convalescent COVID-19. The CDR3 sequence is CASSLWTGGEDISPLHF. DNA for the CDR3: TGCGCCAGCAGCTTGTGGACAGGGGGCGAGGACATTTCACCCCTCCACTTT.